The entry below describes one T cell receptor (beta chain). The antigen is undetermined. The source of the sample is a study of T cell responses to AZD1222 COVID-19 vaccine. On the study more broadly: Both about-4-week and about-12-week second-dose recipients were combined. Points from the study as a whole: Spike-specific TCR breadth and depth both grew after two AZD1222 doses.

Some clones are missing from TCRdb's copy, which holds only in-frame ones; the method was immunoSEQ multiplex PCR. The sample includes 150,000 to 200,000 clones, approximately 95% of them seen just once. Germline CDR1 and CDR2: SGHRS and YFSETQ. V was cut by 0 bases and J by 8 bases, with 17 bases left in between. There are 15 residues in the CDR3. The chain is built from TRBV5-1 and TRBJ1-2; no firm D call. The TCR was taken from an adult in good health. Sequences were derived from peripheral blood, sampled on day 0 of AZD1222 vaccination. The CDR3 spells CASSLASADFGGYTF. CDR3 DNA: TGCGCCAGCAGCTTGGCCTCGGCAGACTTCGGCGGCTACACCTTC.